This T cell receptor beta chain was profiled in a study of blood T cell repertoires in COVID-19. Study details: PBMCs, B-cell-depleted T cells, or T cells provided the cDNA or gDNA that made up the material.

In the authors' methods: For nucleated cells, counts were estimated from reference gene primer amplification. The assay was immunoSEQ multiplex PCR, and TCRdb's table has in-frame clones only and misses some. The V and J calls and clone size are taken from that table; D and trimming were inferred from the DNA. The sample holds hundreds of thousands of clones, about 85% seen once. The V gene's germline CDR1 is SGHTA and CDR2 FQGNSA. The CDR3 runs 15 residues. The V and J ends lost 4 bases and 0 bases respectively, with 12 bases between them. Cohort assignment relied on participant-reported clinical history. Within 2 weeks of study entry, exposed participants had contacted a PCR-confirmed or clinician-diagnosed COVID-19 case.

This receptor was obtained from a woman aged 25-40 years who had been exposed to COVID-19. The chain combines TRBV7-2 with TRBJ1-1, with unresolved D. The source material was PBMCs or T cells enriched from blood (not recorded which). In nucleotides, the CDR3 is TGTGCCAGCAGCTCCCGCCTGCGAATGAACACTGAAGCTTTCTTT. Translation gives CASSSRLRMNTEAFF. Supplemented by reference TRBV7-2 and TRBJ1-1, the full variable domain reads GAGVSQSPSNKVTEKGKDVELRCDPISGHTALYWYRQSLGQGLEFLIYFQGNSAPDKSGLPSDRFSAERTGGSVSTLTIQRTQQEDSAVYLCASSSRLRMNTEAFFGQGTRLTVV.